This T cell receptor (beta chain) was sequenced in a study of shared clonotypes between healthy human individuals. This table comes from immunoSEQ multiplex PCR, and its TCRdb copy is limited to in-frame clones, with some not included. The sample consists of 300,000 to 400,000 clones, over 65% of them appearing once. This clone has just one count. In germline, CDR1 is SEHNR, CDR2 FQNEAQ (reference sequence). V lost 3 bases to trimming and J lost 3 bases, with 11 bases between them. CDR3 length: 14 residues. Division of CD4+ cells produced a CD45RA+ naive subset and a CD45RA-negative memory subset. The sequence came from a young man in good health. The sample taken for sequencing was memory CD4+ T cells sorted from blood. Subset indicated: CD45RA-negative fraction. This chain connects TRBV7-9 to TRBJ1-2; tentative D call: TRBD1 (6 bases). CDR3 coding DNA: TGTGCCAGCAGCTTTTCGCAGGGGCACTATGGCTACACCTTC. Protein product: CASSFSQGHYGYTF.